Listed below are T cell receptor beta chains from one sample, sequenced in a study of T cell changes during pregnancy in multiple sclerosis. Method: immunoSEQ multiplex PCR; TCRdb's copy keeps in-frame clones and lacks some. This sample has about 67,000 clones, with nearly 90% found just once. The sample here was peripheral blood, taken in the first trimester of pregnancy. The receptors were sampled from a female donor with multiple sclerosis, enrolled in a pregnancy study. Each CDR3 is given without its conserved first and last residue. Part of the rows lack a size; the others show once, few, many or a class for expanded clones.

j_gene: TRBJ1-1; v_gene: TRBV19; abundance: .; CDR3aa: ASSIRGLNTEAF
j_gene: TRBJ1-4; v_gene: TRBV27; abundance: .; CDR3aa: ASSLMYGTGNEKLF
j_gene: TRBJ2-7; v_gene: TRBV4-1; abundance: .; CDR3aa: ASSQEAPHSGRLSYEQY
j_gene: TRBJ2-4; v_gene: TRBV5-1; abundance: .; CDR3aa: ASSLGLAGSVPKNIQY
j_gene: TRBJ2-5; v_gene: TRBV6-1; abundance: .; CDR3aa: ASSEAAETQY
j_gene: TRBJ1-1; v_gene: TRBV7-2; abundance: .; CDR3aa: ASSLAQRSRFGTEAF
j_gene: TRBJ2-2; v_gene: TRBV23-1; abundance: .; CDR3aa: ASSQPGTGELF
j_gene: TRBJ2-7; v_gene: TRBV7-9; abundance: .; CDR3aa: ASSLGGLRGTYEQY
j_gene: TRBJ2-7; v_gene: TRBV30; abundance: .; CDR3aa: AWSAISGTGDDEQY
j_gene: TRBJ1-1; v_gene: TRBV28; abundance: once; CDR3aa: ASSLPDRGTMNTEAF
j_gene: TRBJ1-2; v_gene: TRBV5-1; abundance: .; CDR3aa: ASSLDRAGGGGYT
j_gene: TRBJ1-1; v_gene: TRBV19; abundance: .; CDR3aa: ASSPQGSRGINEAF
j_gene: TRBJ1-2; v_gene: TRBV15; abundance: .; CDR3aa: ATSRDQGTLGYGYT
j_gene: TRBJ1-3; v_gene: TRBV5-6; abundance: .; CDR3aa: ASSERLTSPFSGNTIY
j_gene: TRBJ1-2; v_gene: TRBV19; abundance: .; CDR3aa: ASSNRDRNYGYT
j_gene: TRBJ2-1; v_gene: TRBV7-3; abundance: .; CDR3aa: ASSPTGGDLYNEQF
j_gene: TRBJ1-2; v_gene: TRBV11-2; abundance: .; CDR3aa: ASSLSDRDYGYT
j_gene: TRBJ1-4; v_gene: TRBV28; abundance: once; CDR3aa: ASSFNEAGEKLF
j_gene: TRBJ1-5; v_gene: TRBV7-9; abundance: .; CDR3aa: ASSFQNQPQH
j_gene: TRBJ1-1; v_gene: TRBV27; abundance: .; CDR3aa: ASSTISGLNTEAF
j_gene: TRBJ1-6; v_gene: TRBV6-6; abundance: .; CDR3aa: AATDQGISHSPLH
j_gene: TRBJ2-1; v_gene: TRBV2; abundance: .; CDR3aa: ASVTGRSYNEQF
j_gene: TRBJ1-4; v_gene: TRBV7-9; abundance: .; CDR3aa: ASSLSGEKLF
j_gene: TRBJ1-4; v_gene: TRBV4-2; abundance: .; CDR3aa: ASSQRGQGGEKLF